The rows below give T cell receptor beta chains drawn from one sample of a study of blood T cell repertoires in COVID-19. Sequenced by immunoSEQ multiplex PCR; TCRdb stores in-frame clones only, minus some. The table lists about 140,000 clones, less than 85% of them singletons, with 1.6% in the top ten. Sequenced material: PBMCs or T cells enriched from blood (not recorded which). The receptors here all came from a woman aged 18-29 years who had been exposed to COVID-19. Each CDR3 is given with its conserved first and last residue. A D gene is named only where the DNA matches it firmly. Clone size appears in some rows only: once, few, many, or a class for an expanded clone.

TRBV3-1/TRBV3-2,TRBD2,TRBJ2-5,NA,CASSPRAREGRETQYF,TGTGCCAGCAGCCCAAGAGCGCGGGAGGGGAGAGAGACCCAGTACTTC
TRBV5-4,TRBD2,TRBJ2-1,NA,CASSSGLAGQQFF,TGTGCCAGCAGCTCAGGACTAGCGGGACAGCAGTTCTTC
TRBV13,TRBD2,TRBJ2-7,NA,CATNAGTSGFREQYF,TGTGCCACTAACGCCGGGACTAGCGGGTTCAGGGAGCAGTACTTC
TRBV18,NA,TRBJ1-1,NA,CASSPPTYQGGTEAFF,TGTGCCAGCTCGCCACCAACATATCAGGGCGGCACTGAAGCTTTCTTT
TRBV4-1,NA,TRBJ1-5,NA,CASSLSMGGAGNQPQHF,TGCGCCAGCAGCCTATCCATGGGGGGGGCGGGAAATCAGCCCCAGCATTTT
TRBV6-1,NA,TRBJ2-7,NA,CASSDGGSYEQYF,TGTGCCAGCAGTGACGGAGGGTCCTACGAGCAGTACTTC
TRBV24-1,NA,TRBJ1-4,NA,CATSDFDFPRGKLFF,TGTGCCACCAGTGATTTTGACTTTCCCCGCGGGAAACTGTTTTTT
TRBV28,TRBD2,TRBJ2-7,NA,CASVLAGVREQYF,TGTGCCAGCGTACTAGCGGGAGTTCGCGAGCAGTACTTC
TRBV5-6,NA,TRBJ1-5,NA,CASSLAGKLNQPQHF,TGTGCCAGCAGCTTGGCCGGTAAGCTAAATCAGCCCCAGCATTTT
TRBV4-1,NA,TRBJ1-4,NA,CASRKRAFTNEKLFF,TGCGCCAGCAGAAAGAGGGCGTTTACTAATGAAAAACTGTTTTTT
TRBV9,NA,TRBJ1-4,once,CASSVEGVPNEKLFF,TGTGCCAGCAGCGTAGAGGGGGTGCCAAATGAAAAACTGTTTTTT
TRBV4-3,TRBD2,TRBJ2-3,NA,CASSRLTGLAGVPLSTDTQYF,TGCGCCAGCAGCCGCTTAACGGGACTAGCGGGAGTCCCTCTGAGCACAGATACGCAGTATTTT
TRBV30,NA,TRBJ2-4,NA,CAWSGGLSKNIQYF,TGTGCCTGGAGTGGCGGGCTTTCCAAAAACATTCAGTACTTC
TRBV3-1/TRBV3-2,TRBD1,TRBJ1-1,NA,CASSPGTGGNTEAFF,TGTGCCAGCAGCCCCGGGACAGGGGGGAACACTGAAGCTTTCTTT
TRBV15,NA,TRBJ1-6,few,CATSRELYNSPLHF,TGTGCCACCTCGAGGGAGCTCTATAATTCACCCCTCCACTTT
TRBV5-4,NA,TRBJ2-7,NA,CASSYLSYEQYF,TGTGCCAGCAGCTACTTGAGCTACGAGCAGTACTTC
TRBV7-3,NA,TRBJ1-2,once,CASSLDNSYGYTF,TGTGCCAGCAGCTTGGACAATTCCTATGGCTACACCTTC
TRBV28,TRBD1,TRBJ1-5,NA,CASSLPGTGYQPQHF,TGTGCCAGCAGTTTACCCGGGACAGGGTATCAGCCCCAGCATTTT
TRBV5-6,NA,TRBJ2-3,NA,CASSGAGSGTDTQYF,TGTGCCAGCAGTGGGGCGGGGAGTGGGACAGATACGCAGTATTTT
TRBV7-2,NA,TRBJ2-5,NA,CASSLGRGQETQYF,TGTGCCAGCAGCTTAGGTCGGGGGCAAGAGACCCAGTACTTC
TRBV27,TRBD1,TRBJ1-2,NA,CASSPILRGQNNYGYTF,TGTGCCAGCAGCCCGATACTAAGGGGACAGAATAACTATGGCTACACCTTC
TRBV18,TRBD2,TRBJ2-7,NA,CASSAGTISSYEQYF,TGTGCCAGCTCAGCCGGGACTATATCTTCCTACGAGCAGTACTTC
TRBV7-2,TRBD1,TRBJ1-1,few,CASGDREAFF,TGTGCCAGCGGGGACAGGGAAGCTTTCTTT
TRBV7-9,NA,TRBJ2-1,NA,CASSLGWGAYNEQFF,TGTGCCAGCAGCTTAGGTTGGGGGGCCTACAATGAGCAGTTCTTC
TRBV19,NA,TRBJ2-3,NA,CASSTDHGGDTQYF,TGTGCCAGTAGTACTGACCACGGAGGGGATACGCAGTATTTT
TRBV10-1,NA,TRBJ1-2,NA,CASSEGQNYGYTF,TGCGCCAGCAGTGAGGGACAGAACTATGGCTACACCTTC
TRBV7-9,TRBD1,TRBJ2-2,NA,CASSLGGTAGELFF,TGTGCCAGCAGCTTAGGGGGGACAGCCGGGGAGCTGTTTTTT
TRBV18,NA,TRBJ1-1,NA,CASIDSPNTEAFF,TGTGCCAGCATTGACAGCCCCAACACTGAAGCTTTCTTT
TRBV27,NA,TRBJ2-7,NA,CASSPGGTPGEQYF,TGTGCCAGCAGTCCCGGCGGGACCCCAGGGGAGCAGTACTTC
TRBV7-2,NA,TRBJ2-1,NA,CASSPGLLSSNEQFF,TGTGCCAGCAGCCCGGGACTCCTTTCTTCCAATGAGCAGTTCTTC
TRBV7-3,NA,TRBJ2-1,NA,CASSRTGINEQFF,TGTGCCAGCAGCCGGACCGGGATCAATGAGCAGTTCTTC
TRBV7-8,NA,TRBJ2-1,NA,CASSLESQYEQFF,TGTGCCAGCAGCTTAGAATCGCAGTATGAGCAGTTCTTC
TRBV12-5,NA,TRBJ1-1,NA,CASGLGWGANTEAFF,TGTGCTAGTGGTTTGGGGTGGGGAGCGAACACTGAAGCTTTCTTT
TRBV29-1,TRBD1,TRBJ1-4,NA,CSGGQVDEKLFF,TGCAGCGGAGGACAGGTCGATGAAAAACTGTTTTTT
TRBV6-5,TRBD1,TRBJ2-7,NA,CASSYSRQGPHEQYF,TGTGCCAGCAGTTACTCTAGACAGGGACCCCACGAGCAGTACTTC
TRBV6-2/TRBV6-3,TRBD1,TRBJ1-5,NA,CASSYLRGLGQPQHF,TGTGCCAGCAGTTACCTCAGGGGGCTCGGGCAGCCCCAGCATTTT
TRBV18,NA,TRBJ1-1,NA,CASSLRTAEAFF,TGTGCCAGCTCACTTAGGACAGCTGAAGCTTTCTTT
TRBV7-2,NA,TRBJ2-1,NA,CASSSERLQYNEQFF,TGTGCCAGCAGTTCCGAGCGGCTACAATACAATGAGCAGTTCTTC
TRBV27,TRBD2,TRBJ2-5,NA,CASRKNLAGGGETQYF,TGTGCCAGCAGAAAAAACCTAGCGGGAGGAGGAGAGACCCAGTACTTC
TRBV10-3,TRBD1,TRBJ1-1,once,CAIRDRGKGDTEAFF,TGTGCCATCAGGGACAGGGGGAAAGGGGACACTGAAGCTTTCTTT
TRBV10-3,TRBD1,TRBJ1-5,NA,CAISEPSEDRVGGNQPQHF,TGTGCCATCAGTGAGCCATCAGAGGACAGGGTGGGAGGCAATCAGCCCCAGCATTTT
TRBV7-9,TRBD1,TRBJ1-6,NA,CASSSIRQGESPLHF,TGTGCCAGCAGCTCAATCCGACAGGGGGAATCACCCCTCCACTTT
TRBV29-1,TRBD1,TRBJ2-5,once,CSVGAGGRGTQYF,TGCAGCGTTGGCGCAGGGGGAAGAGGGACCCAGTACTTC
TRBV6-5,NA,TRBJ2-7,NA,CASSYSTRGGYKEQYF,TGTGCCAGCAGTTACTCGACCAGGGGTGGCTATAAGGAGCAGTACTTC
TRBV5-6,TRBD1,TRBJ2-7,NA,CASSLGDRSYEQYF,TGTGCCAGCAGCTTGGGGGACAGGAGCTACGAGCAGTACTTC
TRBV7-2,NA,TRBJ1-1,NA,CASSLALGGVIAEAFF,TGTGCCAGCAGCTTAGCCCTTGGAGGGGTCATTGCTGAAGCTTTCTTT
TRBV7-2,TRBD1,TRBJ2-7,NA,CASSWAGGAEQYF,TGTGCCAGCAGCTGGGCAGGGGGCGCCGAGCAGTACTTC
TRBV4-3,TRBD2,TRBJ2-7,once,CASSQELAGLAYEQYF,TGCGCCAGCAGCCAAGAACTAGCGGGGCTCGCCTACGAGCAGTACTTC
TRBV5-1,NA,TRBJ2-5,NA,CASSLSETQYF,TGCGCCAGCAGTTTATCGGAGACCCAGTACTTC
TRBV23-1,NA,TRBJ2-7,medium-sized,CASSQSGQVPRRIYEQYF,TGCGCCAGCAGTCAATCTGGGCAGGTTCCTCGACGAATTTACGAGCAGTACTTC
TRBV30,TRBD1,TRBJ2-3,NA,CAWNRDRFTDTQYF,TGTGCCTGGAACCGGGACAGATTCACAGATACGCAGTATTTT
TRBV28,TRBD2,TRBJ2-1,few,CASLESGLATNNEQFF,TGTGCCAGCCTTGAGAGCGGACTAGCAACCAACAATGAGCAGTTCTTC
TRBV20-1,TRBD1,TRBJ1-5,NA,CSASGGQGQVQPQHF,TGCAGTGCTAGTGGGGGACAGGGACAGGTTCAGCCCCAGCATTTT
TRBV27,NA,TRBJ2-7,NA,CASSLITGRTYEQYF,TGTGCCAGCAGTTTAATTACAGGGCGGACCTACGAGCAGTACTTC
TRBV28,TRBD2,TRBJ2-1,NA,CASSLLGTSSSRVF,TGTGCCAGCAGTTTATTGGGGACTAGCTCAAGTCGGGTCTTC